The 30 T cell receptor beta chains below come from one sample, sequenced in a study of T cell repertoires in cytomegalovirus infection. MiXCR was run by TCRdb on the reads, yielding one entry per CDR3 protein. The table records tens of thousands of distinct CDR3 sequences, about 18% of them present only once. Their antigens are not known. The sample consisted of CD8+ T cells from cultured PBMCs, taken from culture after CMV antigen stimulation. These receptors were taken from a human donor in good health (CMV status not recorded). Some clones in this sample may be carry-over from other donors' samples.

The chain recombines TRBV6-4 with TRBJ2-1; 8 bases are a match to TRBD2. After removal of 3 bases from V and 5 bases from J, the junction contained 9 bases not matched to a gene. Germline V gives CDR1 MRHNA, CDR2 SNTAGT. This CDR3 is 16 amino acids long. CDR3 sequence reads: CASSESGLAGHNEQFF. The CDR3 bases are TGTGCCAGCAGTGAGTCTGGACTAGCTGGTCACAATGAGCAGTTCTTC.

This clonotype was detected a few times. The chain uses TRBV28 and TRBJ1-1; 9 bases are shared with TRBD1. Germline CDR1 reads MDHEN; CDR2 reads SYDVKM. The V gene end was trimmed by 6 bases and the J gene end by 11 bases; junction bases not matched to a gene: 13. The CDR3 runs 14 residues. The CDR3 is CASSTTGGTSRAFF. In DNA, the CDR3 is TGTGCCAGCAGCACCACAGGGGGCACGTCCCGTGCTTTCTTT.

This clonotype has more than one count but fewer than ten. The chain links TRBV24-1 to TRBJ2-1; 8 nucleotides align to TRBD1. Trimming took 7 bases from V and 5 from J; bases not matched to a gene: 12. Germline assignment: CDR1 KGHDR and CDR2 SFDVKD. The CDR3 has 16 residues. This CDR3 is CATSQTGVVDHNEQFF. The CDR3 DNA is TGTGCCACCAGCCAGACAGGGGTGGTCGATCACAATGAGCAGTTCTTC.

This clonotype was picked up a small number of times. The rearrangement joins TRBV7-9 to TRBJ2-7, with 7 bases lining up with TRBD1. The CDR3 extends over 19 amino acids. Germline V gene sequence: CDR1 SEHNR, CDR2 FQNEAQ (reference sequence). After removal of 5 bases from V and 2 bases from J, the junction contained 21 bases not matched to a gene. The chain's CDR3 is CASSAVGGQTSLFPYEQYF. In nucleotides, the CDR3 is TGTGCCAGCAGCGCAGTTGGGGGACAGACCTCTTTGTTCCCCTACGAGCAGTACTTC.

This clonotype was seen a handful of times. The conserved phenylalanine or tryptophan normally closing the CDR3 is absent here, so this likely arose from a read error. The chain links TRBV12-3 or TRBV12-4 to TRBJ1-2; unclear D gene. The V end lost 4 bases, the J end lost 4 bases, and 10 bases lay between the germline ends. The CDR3 runs to 13 residues. In nucleotides, the CDR3 is TGTGCCAGCAGTTATTATATGGGCTATGGCTACACCTTA. It specifies CASSYYMGYGYTL.

The J gene is TRBJ1-5, the V gene TRBV6-1; no clear D. The CDR3 covers 15 residues. V gave up 2 bases and J gave up 3 bases, with 11 bases separating them. Per the germline V gene, CDR1 is MNHNS and CDR2 is SASEGT. The CDR3 nucleotides are TGTGCCAGCAGTGAATTTTGGAGTAACAATCAGCCCCAGCATTTT. This codes for CASSEFWSNNQPQHF.

J is TRBJ1-5 and V is TRBV7-2; D may be TRBD1 (6 bases). The CDR3 spans 15 residues. Looked up from germline, CDR1 is SGHTA and CDR2 is FQGNSA. Trimming took 5 bases from V and 1 from J, leaving 12 bases between them. In DNA, the CDR3 is TGTGCCAGCAGCCCGGTAGGGGGGAGCAATCAGCCCCAGCATTTT. Translated: CASSPVGGSNQPQHF.

The chain recombines TRBV4-3 with TRBJ2-7; D might be TRBD2 (5 bases). Trimming stripped 0 bases from V and 4 bases from J, with 10 bases between. The CDR3 runs 14 residues. Germline CDR1 and CDR2: LGHNA and YSLEER. In DNA, the CDR3 is TGCGCCAGCAGCCAAGATTTCCGAGGGTACGAGCAGTACTTC. This translates into CASSQDFRGYEQYF.

V usage is TRBV7-4 and J usage is TRBJ1-3; D unclear. The V end was cut by 5 bases, the J end by 7 bases, with 15 bases between. The CDR3 totals 14 residues. Germline assignment: CDR1 SGHVT and CDR2 SQSDAQ. The CDR3 loop reads CASSPAAAGNTIYF. CDR3 DNA: TGTGCCAGCAGCCCCGCCGCAGCGGGCAACACCATATATTTT.

This clonotype turned up a few times. The CDR3 is CASSLVATGGFTNYGYTF. The CDR3 nucleotides are TGTGCCAGCAGCTTAGTAGCCACAGGGGGCTTTACTAACTATGGCTACACCTTC. The chain couples TRBV7-8 to TRBJ1-2; the match to TRBD1 covers 9 bases. The V gene's germline CDR1 is SGHVS and CDR2 FQNEAQ. The CDR3 sequence is 18 residues long. V dropped 1 base and J dropped 0; count of bases not matched to a gene: 9.

This clonotype was recorded at least ten times. The V and J genes are TRBV7-3 and TRBJ2-7, with D possibly TRBD2 on 6 matching bases. Germline assignment: CDR1 SGHTA and CDR2 FQGTGA. Deletions cut 6 bases from V and 5 bases from J, with 14 bases between. The CDR3 has 13 residues. The CDR3 reads CASRAGRGNEQYF. The CDR3 bases are TGTGCCAGCAGGGCGGGACGGGGCAACGAGCAGTACTTC.

This sequence joins TRBV7-2 and TRBJ2-4; 9 nucleotides match TRBD1. Germline assignment: CDR1 SGHTA and CDR2 FQGNSA. CDR3 length: 18 residues. The V and J ends lost 3 bases and 0 bases, in that order; junction bases with no gene match: 9. Here the CDR3 DNA reads TGTGCCAGCAGCTTCTCCGGGACAGGGTATCTAGCCAAAAACATTCAGTACTTC. Its protein product is CASSFSGTGYLAKNIQYF.

In this sample, this clonotype turned up many times. Here the CDR3 reads CASSRDRITGANVLTF. CDR3 nucleotides: TGTGCCAGCAGCCGCGACAGGATCACTGGGGCCAACGTCCTGACTTTC. This chain connects TRBV7-9 to TRBJ2-6, with TRBD1 as a possible D gene (6 bases). Trimming cost V 5 bases and J 2 bases, with 13 bases left between them. CDR1 SEHNR and CDR2 FQNEAQ come from the germline V gene (reference sequence). The CDR3 spans 16 residues.

The table lists this clonotype with a few counts. This chain joins TRBV7-9 and TRBJ2-5, with D possibly matching TRBD2 (5 bases). V was cut by 5 bases and J by 3 bases, with 10 bases left in between. The V gene's germline CDR1 is SEHNR and CDR2 FQNEAQ (reference sequence). This CDR3 has 13 residues. The CDR3 sequence is CASSGGLEETQYF. CDR3 bases: TGTGCCAGCAGCGGAGGACTGGAAGAGACCCAGTACTTC.

This chain connects TRBV7-9 to TRBJ2-3; possible D gene TRBD2, 5 bases. In germline, CDR1 is SEHNR, CDR2 FQNEAQ (reference sequence). Trimming cost V 4 bases and J 4 bases, with 15 bases left between them. The CDR3 is 15 residues long. CDR3 in DNA: TGTGCCAGCAGCTCCCCCCAGGAGGAGGCAGATACGCAGTATTTT. It codes for CASSSPQEEADTQYF.

The chain recombines TRBV27 with TRBJ2-5, with 12 bases identical to TRBD2. The V segment lost 2 bases and the J segment 5 bases; nucleotides outside the gene matches: 12. CDR1 is MNHEY and CDR2 is SMNVEV in the germline V gene (reference sequence). The CDR3 covers 18 residues. The DNA of the CDR3 is TGTGCCAGCAGTTTAAGGGGGAGGACTAGCGGGGACGGGGAGACCCAGTACTTC. Translation: CASSLRGRTSGDGETQYF.

The rearrangement uses TRBV7-9 and TRBJ2-3; D call uncertain. V was pared by 5 bases and J by 6 bases, with 15 bases between. CDR3 length: 14 amino acids. Germline V lookup: CDR1 SEHNR, CDR2 FQNEAQ (reference sequence). The CDR3 protein is CASSVSLDVDTQYF. For the CDR3, the DNA is TGTGCCAGCAGCGTTAGCCTGGACGTGGATACGCAGTATTTT.

This CDR3 reads CSARDSRAPFYGYTF. DNA of the CDR3: TGCAGTGCTAGAGATTCGAGGGCCCCTTTTTATGGCTACACCTTC. The rearrangement joins TRBV20-1 to TRBJ1-2; D gene unclear. V lost 0 bases, J lost 5 bases, and 16 bases lay in between. The CDR3 length is 15 residues. In germline, CDR1 is DFQATT, CDR2 SNEGSKA (reference sequence).

Only a few counts were recorded for this clonotype. At one boundary the junction diverges from the germline segment, which might be a read error. The chain joins TRBV7-8 to TRBJ2-7; TRBD1 aligns across 7 bases. CDR1 and CDR2 (germline): SGHVS, FQNEAQ. CDR3 length equals 16 residues. The CDR3 nucleotides read TGTGCCGGCAGCTCAACCCATTTTCGACAGGGCTACGAGCAGTACTTC. This translates into CAGSSTHFRQGYEQYF.

This clonotype was counted between two and nine times. This chain joins TRBV10-3 and TRBJ1-1; D is ambiguous. V lost 6 bases, J lost 1 base, and 3 bases lay in between. Germline V gene lookup returns CDR1 ENHRY and CDR2 SYGVKD. This CDR3 is built from 11 residues. CDR3 residues: CAIRSNTEAFF. CDR3 nucleotide sequence: TGTGCCATCAGGTCGAACACTGAAGCTTTCTTT.

This clonotype has only a few counts. V and J are TRBV7-9 and TRBJ1-3; the D is unclear. The germline gives CDR1 SEHNR, CDR2 FQNEAQ (reference sequence). Trimming took 2 bases from V and 0 from J, leaving 17 bases between them. The CDR3 sequence is 18 residues long. CDR3 region: CASSLLLGGETSGNTIYF. CDR3 nucleotide sequence: TGTGCCAGCAGCTTACTCCTAGGTGGGGAGACCTCTGGAAACACCATATATTTT.

This chain joins TRBV27 and TRBJ2-7, with TRBD1 matching 7 bases. The CDR3 runs to 15 residues. The V gene's germline CDR1 is MNHEY and CDR2 SMNVEV (reference sequence). V lost 2 bases to trimming and J lost 2 bases; unmatched junction nucleotides: 6. The CDR3: CASSLAKDRPYEQYF. In nucleotides, the CDR3 is TGTGCCAGCAGTTTAGCCAAGGACAGGCCCTACGAGCAGTACTTC.

The genes are TRBV12-3 or TRBV12-4 and TRBJ1-2, with 8 bases identical to TRBD1. The CDR3 runs to 13 residues. V lost 5 bases and J lost 4; bases outside the gene matches: 3. The CDR3 loop is CASSPGGAYGYTF. The CDR3, as DNA: TGTGCCAGCAGTCCAGGGGGCGCCTATGGCTACACCTTC.

This clonotype is categorized as large. This chain joins TRBV20-1 and TRBJ2-7; 13 bases match TRBD2. The CDR3 sequence is 17 residues long. V lost 1 base to trimming and J lost 7 bases; unmatched junction nucleotides: 13. The germline V gene has CDR1 DFQATT and CDR2 SNEGSKA (reference sequence). The CDR3: CSARVGLAGPRVGEQYF. CDR3 coding DNA: TGCAGTGCTAGAGTGGGACTAGCGGGGCCTAGGGTTGGGGAGCAGTACTTC.

The sample holds a few counts of this clonotype. This chain uses TRBV29-1 with TRBJ2-5; D unresolved. The CDR3 is 13 amino acids. Trimming took 4 bases from V and 2 from J, leaving 11 bases between them. CDR1 SQVTM and CDR2 ANQGSEA come from the germline V gene. CDR3: CSVGGRLQETQYF. The CDR3 DNA follows: TGCAGCGTTGGCGGCAGGTTACAAGAGACCCAGTACTTC. The variable domain in full, with the rest retrieved from reference TRBV29-1 and TRBJ2-5, is SAVISQKPSRDICQRGTSLTIQCQVDSQVTMMFWYRQQPGQSLTLIATANQGSEATYESGFVIDKFPISRPNLTFSTLTVSNMSPEDSSIYLCSVGGRLQETQYFGPGTRLLVL.

This clonotype was seen more than once but under ten times. The chain uses TRBV7-6 and TRBJ2-5; 9 bases are shared with TRBD2. J lost 2 bases, V lost 0 bases, and 7 bases had no gene match. The CDR3 spans 17 residues. CDR1 is SGHVS and CDR2 is FNYEAQ in the germline V gene. The CDR3 here is CASSLAGQREAQETQYF. CDR3 DNA: TGTGCCAGCAGCTTAGCGGGACAGCGGGAGGCTCAAGAGACCCAGTACTTC.

This clonotype was detected a few times. The J gene is TRBJ2-2, the V gene TRBV2, with D possibly being TRBD2 (6 bases). The CDR3 is 15 residues long. Germline V gene lookup returns CDR1 SNHLY and CDR2 FYNNEI. V was clipped by 3 bases and J by 1 base, with 9 bases between them. For the CDR3, the DNA is TGTGCCAGCAGTGACGGGACTGAGAACACCGGGGAGCTGTTTTTT. Its translation is CASSDGTENTGELFF.

This clonotype was recorded a few times. The V and J genes are TRBV7-8 and TRBJ1-5; D is perhaps TRBD1 (5 bases). Germline CDR1 SGHVS, CDR2 FQNEAQ. Trimming stripped 5 bases from V and 6 bases from J, with 11 bases between. This CDR3 contains 13 residues. The CDR3 is CASSPPQGQPQHF. In DNA, the CDR3 is TGTGCCAGCAGCCCACCCCAGGGTCAGCCCCAGCATTTT. The full variable domain, with the rest looked up from reference TRBV7-8 and TRBJ1-5, is GAGVSQSPRYKVAKRGQDVALRCDPISGHVSLFWYQQALGQGPEFLTYFQNEAQLDKSGLPSDRFFAERPEGSVSTLKIQRTQQEDSAVYLCASSPPQGQPQHFGDGTRLSIL.

In its sample, this clonotype was seen many times. The V gene is TRBV24-1, the J gene TRBJ2-1; D tentatively fits TRBD1 or TRBD2 (5 bases each). The CDR3 runs 16 residues. Looked up from germline, CDR1 is KGHDR and CDR2 is SFDVKD. The V gene lost 5 bases and the J gene lost 1 base, with 14 bases spanning the gap. The DNA for the CDR3 is TGTGCCACCAGTGTCGCCGGGACGGGATCCTACAATGAGCAGTTCTTC. It yields the protein CATSVAGTGSYNEQFF.

To note about this clonotype: A much larger clone sits a single nucleotide away, making a read error possible. The V and J genes are TRBV7-7 and TRBJ1-1; D is unclear. This CDR3 spans 13 amino acids. CDR1 and CDR2 (germline): SSHAT, FNYEAQ (reference sequence). V was trimmed by 2 bases and J by 0 bases, leaving 4 bases between them. In DNA form, the CDR3 reads TGTGCCAGCAGCTTATGGGTGAACACTGAAGCTTTCTTT. Residues: CASSLWVNTEAFF.